One and the same sample provided the 23 T cell receptor beta chains below, sequenced in a study of T cell changes during pregnancy in multiple sclerosis. The repertoire was sequenced with immunoSEQ multiplex PCR; TCRdb's copy has only in-frame clones and lacks some. The sample lists fewer than 60,000 clones; 90% were seen once. The specimen comprised peripheral blood, sampled in the third trimester of pregnancy. The source of these receptors is a female donor in good health, enrolled as a control in a pregnancy study.

The V gene is TRBV27, the J gene TRBJ1-4, with 8 bases matching TRBD1. CDR1 and CDR2 (germline): MNHEY, SMNVEV (reference sequence). With 5 bases clipped from V and 8 bases from J, the junction kept 13 bases outside the gene matches. The CDR3 is 16 amino acids. CDR3 sequence reads: CASSGGWDRTREKLFF. The CDR3 coding sequence is TGTGCCAGCAGTGGGGGGTGGGACAGGACTAGGGAAAAACTGTTTTTT.

The genes are TRBV7-2 and TRBJ1-3; D might be TRBD1 (5 bases). Per germline, CDR1 SGHTA and CDR2 FQGNSA. This CDR3 is built from 16 residues. V lost 4 bases, J lost 0 bases, and 13 bases lay in between. The CDR3 nucleotides read TGTGCCAGCAGCTCCGCGGGACGCCACTCTGGAAACACCATATATTTT. The encoded protein is CASSSAGRHSGNTIYF.

The chain recombines TRBV6-5 with TRBJ1-1, with D possibly matching TRBD1 (5 bases). Germline V gene lookup returns CDR1 MNHEY and CDR2 SVGAGI. The V end lost 0 bases, the J end lost 0 bases, and 11 bases lay between the germline ends. The CDR3 contains 16 residues. The CDR3 is CASSYSLGGMNTEAFF. DNA for the CDR3: TGTGCCAGCAGTTACTCGTTGGGGGGTATGAACACTGAAGCTTTCTTT.

This clone appeared once. The chain uses TRBV27 and TRBJ2-7; a possible D gene is TRBD1 (6 bases). This CDR3 has 13 residues. V gave up 9 bases and J gave up 6 bases, with 18 bases separating them. CDR1 and CDR2 (germline): MNHEY, SMNVEV (reference sequence). Here the CDR3 reads CASRYREIGEQYF. The CDR3 DNA reads TGTGCCAGTCGCTACAGGGAGATCGGCGAGCAGTACTTC.

The V call is TRBV29-1, the J call TRBJ2-3; D is possibly TRBD2 (5 bases). V lost 7 bases and J lost 6, with 32 bases in between. Germline CDR1 is SQVTM and CDR2 is ANQGSEA. The CDR3 extends over 18 amino acids. The CDR3 sequence is CSALTPSELFGKHDTQYF. The CDR3 DNA is TGCAGCGCTCTCACACCTTCGGAATTGTTCGGGAAGCACGATACGCAGTATTTT.

This chain links TRBV4-3 with TRBJ1-2; 9 bases match TRBD1. After removal of 0 bases from V and 7 bases from J, the junction contained 9 bases not matched to a gene. Looked up from germline, CDR1 is LGHNA and CDR2 is YSLEER. The CDR3 spans 16 residues. The CDR3, as DNA: TGCGCCAGCAGCCAAGATATGTTGGGACAGGGAAGTGGCTACACCTTC. This translates into CASSQDMLGQGSGYTF.

The genes are TRBV6-5 and TRBJ1-2; TRBD1 agrees at 7 bases. From germline, CDR1 is MNHEY and CDR2 SVGAGI. This CDR3 is 13 amino acids long. J lost 5 bases, V lost 7 bases, and 7 bases had no gene match. CDR3 in amino acids: CASTHKTGYGYTF. DNA of the CDR3: TGTGCCAGCACTCATAAGACAGGGTATGGCTACACCTTC.

V gene TRBV5-4 combines with J gene TRBJ1-2; 9 bases match TRBD1. From germline, CDR1 is SGHNT and CDR2 YYREEE (reference sequence). The CDR3 loop spans 16 amino acids. V gave up 4 bases and J gave up 2 bases; unmatched junction bases: 9. The DNA for the CDR3 is TGTGCCAGCAGCCCTGCTGGGACAGGGAGGAACTATGGCTACACCTTC. Protein sequence: CASSPAGTGRNYGYTF.

This chain joins TRBV7-4 and TRBJ1-3; 9 bases line up with TRBD1. Germline V gives CDR1 SGHVT, CDR2 SQSDAQ. Trimming removed 1 base from V and 0 bases from J; junction bases left unmatched: 4. The CDR3 length is 17 residues. Here the CDR3 DNA reads TGTGCCAGCAGCTTAGTCGGGACAGGGCTCTCTGGAAACACCATATATTTT. This translates into CASSLVGTGLSGNTIYF.

The chain recombines TRBV7-6 with TRBJ2-7; D gene ambiguous. Germline CDR1 reads SGHVS; CDR2 reads FNYEAQ. The CDR3 contains 13 residues. V was trimmed by 0 bases and J by 3 bases, leaving 6 bases between them. The CDR3 DNA reads as TGTGCCAGCAGCTTAGCGGCGGACTACGAGCAGTACTTC. Amino acids: CASSLAADYEQYF.

This clone appeared once. V is TRBV6-5 and J is TRBJ2-2, with TRBD1 identical over 9 bases. This CDR3 has 14 residues. V gave up 7 bases and J gave up 7 bases; unmatched junction bases: 7. The V gene's germline CDR1 is MNHEY and CDR2 SVGAGI. The CDR3 sequence is CASTHGTGHGELFF. As DNA, the CDR3 is TGTGCCAGCACCCACGGGACAGGGCACGGGGAGCTGTTTTTT.

The chain carries TRBV18 and TRBJ2-1; 13 nucleotides agree with TRBD2. The CDR3 sequence is 15 residues long. CDR1 is KGHSH, CDR2 LQKENI, per germline. The V gene end was trimmed by 2 bases and the J gene end by 6 bases; junction bases not matched to a gene: 1. In nucleotides, the CDR3 is TGTGCCAGCTCACCAAGGACTAGCGGGAGCAATGAGCAGTTCTTC. Its translation: CASSPRTSGSNEQFF.

This clone was recorded once. J is TRBJ1-3 and V is TRBV19, with D possibly matching TRBD1 (6 bases). The CDR3 sequence is 16 residues long. The V and J ends lost 5 bases and 0 bases respectively, with 14 bases between them. Germline V gene sequence: CDR1 LNHDA, CDR2 SQIVND (reference sequence). The CDR3 spells CASSRQVSRSGNTIYF. CDR3 nucleotide sequence: TGTGCCAGTAGTCGACAGGTTTCTCGCTCTGGAAACACCATATATTTT. Filled out from reference TRBV19 and TRBJ1-3, the complete variable domain reads DGGITQSPKYLFRKEGQNVTLSCEQNLNHDAMYWYRQDPGQGLRLIYYSQIVNDFQKGDIAEGYSVSREKKESFPLTVTSAQKNPTAFYLCASSRQVSRSGNTIYFGEGSWLTVV.

This clone was picked up one time. The genes are TRBV7-6 and TRBJ1-1; D uncertain. The germline gives CDR1 SGHVS, CDR2 FNYEAQ. This CDR3 is built from 15 residues. The V end lost 1 base, the J end lost 2 bases, and 11 bases lay between the germline ends. The CDR3 here is CASSLGGGANTEAFF. CDR3 bases: TGTGCCAGCAGCTTAGGTGGTGGAGCAAACACTGAAGCTTTCTTT.

J is TRBJ2-1 and V is TRBV29-1; perhaps TRBD2 as D (5 bases). Germline V gene sequence: CDR1 SQVTM, CDR2 ANQGSEA. Trimming cost V 6 bases and J 5 bases, with 17 bases left between them. The CDR3 sequence is 14 residues long. The CDR3 is CSVGWRTKNNEQFF. CDR3 coding DNA: TGCAGCGTCGGGTGGAGGACCAAGAACAATGAGCAGTTCTTC.

This clone was seen once. DNA for the CDR3: TGTGCCAGCAGCTTAGAGGCAGGTCCGGGGGGGAACACCATATATTTT. Translation gives CASSLEAGPGGNTIYF. The chain employs TRBV7-2 and TRBJ1-3, with TRBD1 as a possible D gene (5 bases). Germline V lookup: CDR1 SGHTA, CDR2 FQGNSA. V was trimmed by 1 base and J by 7 bases, leaving 17 bases between them. The CDR3 extends over 16 amino acids.

V usage is TRBV7-9 and J usage is TRBJ1-6; TRBD1 matches at 8 bases. CDR1 and CDR2 from the germline V gene are SEHNR and FQNEAQ (reference sequence). This CDR3 comprises 15 residues. With V trimmed by 5 bases and J by 5 bases, 5 bases remained unmatched. The CDR3 here is CASSPTGGNNSPLHF. As DNA, the CDR3 is TGTGCCAGCAGCCCTACAGGGGGGAATAATTCACCCCTCCACTTT. Combining the CDR3 with reference TRBV7-9 and TRBJ1-6 gives the whole variable domain DTGVSQNPRHKITKRGQNVTFRCDPISEHNRLYWYRQTLGQGPEFLTYFQNEAQLEKSRLLSDRFSAERPKGSFSTLEIQRTEQGDSAMYLCASSPTGGNNSPLHFGNGTRLTVT.

The genes are TRBV18 and TRBJ1-1, with D maybe TRBD1 (6 bases). Trimming shortened V by 0 bases and J by 7 bases, and 21 bases separated the two germline ends. This CDR3 region has 17 residues. Germline V CDR1 and CDR2: KGHSH, LQKENI. As DNA, the CDR3 is TGTGCCAGCTCACCACCTGGACAGAAGCTCCTTTCGGATGAAGCTTTCTTT. Protein: CASSPPGQKLLSDEAFF.

The chain recombines TRBV7-2 with TRBJ2-5; D remains ambiguous. Germline lookup yields CDR1 SGHTA and CDR2 FQGNSA. The CDR3 consists of 12 residues. Trimming took off 6 bases at V and 3 bases at J, with 8 bases between the two ends. CDR3 nucleotide sequence: TGTGCCAGCAGTACATTGGAAGAGACCCAGTACTTC. It encodes CASSTLEETQYF.

The V call is TRBV7-8, the J call TRBJ1-2; no clear D gene. The CDR3 is 13 amino acids. Trimming pared 5 bases from V and 4 bases from J, leaving 11 bases between. CDR1 is SGHVS, CDR2 FQNEAQ, per germline. The CDR3 loop reads CASSLGDLYGYTF. The CDR3 nucleotides are TGTGCCAGCAGCCTGGGCGACCTCTATGGCTACACCTTC. The full variable domain, with the rest looked up from reference TRBV7-8 and TRBJ1-2, is GAGVSQSPRYKVAKRGQDVALRCDPISGHVSLFWYQQALGQGPEFLTYFQNEAQLDKSGLPSDRFFAERPEGSVSTLKIQRTQQEDSAVYLCASSLGDLYGYTFGSGTRLTVV.

This clone appeared a few times. The rearrangement links TRBV27 to TRBJ1-5; 7 bases are shared with TRBD1. The V and J ends lost 4 bases and 2 bases, in that order; junction bases with no gene match: 2. Germline CDR1 MNHEY, CDR2 SMNVEV (reference sequence). The CDR3 has 14 residues. The CDR3, as DNA: TGTGCCAGCAGTTCCCAGGGGGGCAATCAGCCCCAGCATTTT. Translation gives CASSSQGGNQPQHF.

The chain links TRBV5-1 to TRBJ2-1; tentative D call: TRBD1 (6 bases). The CDR3 has 15 residues. Germline CDR1 and CDR2: SGHRS and YFSETQ. V dropped 0 bases and J dropped 2 bases, with 9 bases sitting between them. The DNA for the CDR3 is TGCGCCAGCAGCTTGGACGGGACAACCTACAATGAGCAGTTCTTC. Protein sequence: CASSLDGTTYNEQFF.

This chain uses TRBV19 with TRBJ1-2; TRBD1 agrees at 8 bases. Looked up from germline, CDR1 is LNHDA and CDR2 is SQIVND (reference sequence). The CDR3 consists of 15 residues. The V segment lost 4 bases and the J segment 4 bases; nucleotides outside the gene matches: 8. CDR3 sequence: CASSTGTGNSYGYTF. For the CDR3, the DNA is TGTGCCAGTAGTACCGGGACAGGAAACTCCTATGGCTACACCTTC. The complete variable domain, with remaining parts taken from reference TRBV19 and TRBJ1-2, reads DGGITQSPKYLFRKEGQNVTLSCEQNLNHDAMYWYRQDPGQGLRLIYYSQIVNDFQKGDIAEGYSVSREKKESFPLTVTSAQKNPTAFYLCASSTGTGNSYGYTFGSGTRLTVV.